The clone carrying this TCR beta chain was seen a handful of times. The data are from a study of early T cells in non-severe SARS-CoV-2 infection. V shed 7 bases and J shed 5 bases, with 20 bases lying between them. The CDR3 has 15 amino acids. CDR1 and CDR2 (germline): SGHVS, FQNEAQ. Unique molecular identifier tags were affixed to discrete cDNA molecules. Each CDR3 protein gets one entry after TCRdb re-called the 5' RACE reads with MiXCR. The sample yields around 50,000 distinct CDR3 sequences, 10% to 15% seen once. The rearrangement links TRBV7-8 to TRBJ2-5; D might be TRBD1 (6 bases). The receptor was isolated from an adult who was a healthcare worker with PCR-confirmed SARS-CoV-2 infection or an uninfected control (not recorded which). Sequences were obtained from whole blood. As DNA, the CDR3 is TGTGCCAGCATCCGTAATGGCCAGGGGTGGGAGACCCAGTACTTC. It yields the protein CASIRNGQGWETQYF.